This is a list of T cell receptor beta chains from one sample in a study of PD-1 blockade in classical Hodgkin lymphoma. Using immunoSEQ multiplex PCR, the repertoire was profiled, and TCRdb retains in-frame clones only, with some absent. Of 70,000 to 85,000 clones listed, 93% are singletons. Source: peripheral blood mononuclear cells (PBMCs), taken at baseline. The receptors here all came from a human donor with classical Hodgkin lymphoma. Each CDR3 is given with its conserved first and last residue. The order of the fields is D gene, clone size, J gene, CDR3 length, V gene, CDR3 protein, CDR3 DNA. The D gene is left open where the match is weak. Clone size is not always given. Where it is, it says once, few, many or a class for expanded clones.

D gene: -
clone size: -
J gene: TRBJ2-3
CDR3 length: 17
V gene: TRBV5-8
CDR3 protein: CASSRVRGTQGEDTQYF
CDR3 DNA: TGTGCCAGCAGCCGAGTTCGGGGGACCCAGGGGGAAGATACGCAGTATTTT

D gene: -
clone size: -
J gene: TRBJ2-2
CDR3 length: 16
V gene: TRBV5-1
CDR3 protein: CASSLAVSGGTGELFF
CDR3 DNA: TGCGCCAGCAGCTTGGCCGTGTCAGGAGGCACCGGGGAGCTGTTTTTT

D gene: TRBD2
clone size: -
J gene: TRBJ2-2
CDR3 length: 16
V gene: TRBV9
CDR3 protein: CASSAGLAGIAGELFF
CDR3 DNA: TGTGCCAGCAGCGCGGGACTAGCGGGAATTGCCGGGGAGCTGTTTTTT

D gene: -
clone size: -
J gene: TRBJ2-7
CDR3 length: 16
V gene: TRBV7-6
CDR3 protein: CASSRTQGAGSYEQYF
CDR3 DNA: TGTGCCAGCAGTCGTACACAAGGTGCGGGCTCCTACGAGCAGTACTTC

D gene: TRBD1
clone size: -
J gene: TRBJ1-5
CDR3 length: 15
V gene: TRBV6-1
CDR3 protein: CASSENTGGHQPQHF
CDR3 DNA: TGTGCCAGCAGTGAAAACACAGGGGGCCATCAGCCCCAGCATTTT

D gene: -
clone size: -
J gene: TRBJ2-7
CDR3 length: 15
V gene: TRBV11-3
CDR3 protein: CASSLDSASSYEQYF
CDR3 DNA: TGTGCCAGCAGCCTCGACAGCGCTTCTTCCTACGAGCAGTACTTC

D gene: -
clone size: -
J gene: TRBJ2-7
CDR3 length: 15
V gene: TRBV19
CDR3 protein: CASSWGDGGVYEQYF
CDR3 DNA: TGTGCCAGTAGTTGGGGTGACGGGGGAGTCTACGAGCAGTACTTC

D gene: TRBD2
clone size: -
J gene: TRBJ2-7
CDR3 length: 13
V gene: TRBV27
CDR3 protein: CASSWTSGEEQYF
CDR3 DNA: TGTGCCAGCAGTTGGACTAGCGGGGAAGAGCAGTACTTC

D gene: TRBD2
clone size: -
J gene: TRBJ2-1
CDR3 length: 19
V gene: TRBV27
CDR3 protein: CASSPLGLAGGPSYNEQFF
CDR3 DNA: TGTGCCAGCAGTCCTCTGGGACTAGCGGGAGGGCCCTCCTACAATGAGCAGTTCTTC

D gene: -
clone size: -
J gene: TRBJ2-1
CDR3 length: 12
V gene: TRBV6-5
CDR3 protein: CASTTGRDEQFF
CDR3 DNA: TGTGCCAGCACTACGGGGCGCGATGAGCAGTTCTTC

D gene: -
clone size: -
J gene: TRBJ2-3
CDR3 length: 15
V gene: TRBV7-6
CDR3 protein: CASSLNGGVADTQYF
CDR3 DNA: TGTGCCAGCAGCTTAAACGGCGGGGTGGCAGATACGCAGTATTTT

D gene: -
clone size: -
J gene: TRBJ2-3
CDR3 length: 13
V gene: TRBV2
CDR3 protein: CASGSPPTDTQYF
CDR3 DNA: TGTGCCAGTGGTAGCCCTCCCACAGATACGCAGTATTTT

D gene: -
clone size: -
J gene: TRBJ1-5
CDR3 length: 14
V gene: TRBV27
CDR3 protein: CASRQSVGKQPQHF
CDR3 DNA: TGTGCCAGCAGGCAGTCGGTCGGTAAGCAGCCCCAGCATTTT

D gene: -
clone size: -
J gene: TRBJ2-1
CDR3 length: 13
V gene: TRBV29-1
CDR3 protein: CSVELAGYNEQFF
CDR3 DNA: TGCAGCGTTGAATTGGCAGGTTACAATGAGCAGTTCTTC

D gene: -
clone size: -
J gene: TRBJ1-2
CDR3 length: 14
V gene: TRBV11-2
CDR3 protein: CASRGTAKNYGYTF
CDR3 DNA: TGTGCCAGCAGGGGGACGGCAAAGAACTATGGCTACACCTTC

D gene: -
clone size: once
J gene: TRBJ2-1
CDR3 length: 12
V gene: TRBV7-2
CDR3 protein: CASSFGTEEQFF
CDR3 DNA: TGTGCCAGCAGCTTCGGGACTGAGGAGCAGTTCTTC

D gene: -
clone size: -
J gene: TRBJ2-1
CDR3 length: 17
V gene: TRBV7-6
CDR3 protein: CASSLDRVRAAYNEQFF
CDR3 DNA: TGTGCCAGCAGCTTAGATAGGGTCAGGGCAGCCTACAATGAGCAGTTCTTC

D gene: -
clone size: -
J gene: TRBJ2-7
CDR3 length: 15
V gene: TRBV19
CDR3 protein: CASSMSPLESYEQYF
CDR3 DNA: TGTGCCAGTAGTATGAGCCCGCTGGAGTCCTACGAGCAGTACTTC

D gene: -
clone size: -
J gene: TRBJ2-2
CDR3 length: 11
V gene: TRBV27
CDR3 protein: CASSSTGELFF
CDR3 DNA: TGTGCCAGCAGTTCAACCGGGGAGCTGTTTTTT

D gene: TRBD1
clone size: once
J gene: TRBJ1-5
CDR3 length: 15
V gene: TRBV25-1
CDR3 protein: CASSDTRDRNQPQHF
CDR3 DNA: TGTGCCAGCAGTGATACCCGGGACAGAAATCAGCCCCAGCATTTT

D gene: -
clone size: -
J gene: TRBJ2-5
CDR3 length: 15
V gene: TRBV9
CDR3 protein: CASSSQSGGLATQYF
CDR3 DNA: TGTGCCAGCAGCTCTCAGAGCGGCGGCCTGGCGACCCAGTACTTC

D gene: -
clone size: -
J gene: TRBJ1-5
CDR3 length: 13
V gene: TRBV5-4
CDR3 protein: CASSLEGAQPQHF
CDR3 DNA: TGTGCCAGCAGCTTGGAAGGGGCTCAGCCCCAGCATTTT

D gene: -
clone size: -
J gene: TRBJ1-3
CDR3 length: 16
V gene: TRBV7-6
CDR3 protein: CASSLDRILAGNTIYF
CDR3 DNA: TGTGCCAGCAGCTTAGATAGGATTTTGGCTGGAAACACCATATATTTT

D gene: -
clone size: few
J gene: TRBJ1-2
CDR3 length: 15
V gene: TRBV6-5
CDR3 protein: CASSPGGAPNYGYTF
CDR3 DNA: TGTGCCAGCAGCCCCGGGGGGGCGCCGAACTATGGCTACACCTTC

D gene: TRBD2
clone size: -
J gene: TRBJ2-5
CDR3 length: 15
V gene: TRBV11-1
CDR3 protein: CASSPGTSGEETQYF
CDR3 DNA: TGTGCCAGCAGCCCCGGGACTAGCGGGGAAGAGACCCAGTACTTC

D gene: -
clone size: -
J gene: TRBJ2-1
CDR3 length: 11
V gene: TRBV18
CDR3 protein: CASSAGQEQFF
CDR3 DNA: TGTGCCAGCTCAGCGGGACAGGAGCAGTTCTTC

D gene: -
clone size: -
J gene: TRBJ1-3
CDR3 length: 16
V gene: TRBV28
CDR3 protein: CASSPRRTSSGNTIYF
CDR3 DNA: TGTGCCAGCAGTCCGCGCAGAACAAGCTCTGGAAACACCATATATTTT

D gene: TRBD2
clone size: few
J gene: TRBJ2-1
CDR3 length: 15
V gene: TRBV7-3
CDR3 protein: CASSLGQPGGNEQFF
CDR3 DNA: TGTGCCAGCAGCTTAGGGCAGCCCGGGGGGAATGAGCAGTTCTTC

D gene: TRBD1
clone size: -
J gene: TRBJ1-6
CDR3 length: 13
V gene: TRBV7-3
CDR3 protein: CASSRTGESPLHF
CDR3 DNA: TGTGCCAGCAGTCGGACAGGGGAATCACCCCTCCACTTT

D gene: -
clone size: -
J gene: TRBJ1-1
CDR3 length: 11
V gene: TRBV25-1
CDR3 protein: CASSGGTEAFF
CDR3 DNA: TGTGCCAGCAGTGGGGGCACTGAAGCTTTCTTT

D gene: -
clone size: -
J gene: TRBJ1-1
CDR3 length: 15
V gene: TRBV6-1
CDR3 protein: CASSAGNRVGTEAFF
CDR3 DNA: TGTGCCAGCAGTGCTGGGAACAGGGTGGGCACTGAAGCTTTCTTT

D gene: -
clone size: -
J gene: TRBJ1-1
CDR3 length: 13
V gene: TRBV6-6
CDR3 protein: CASLSQGNTEAFF
CDR3 DNA: TGTGCCAGCTTATCTCAGGGGAACACTGAAGCTTTCTTT

D gene: -
clone size: -
J gene: TRBJ2-5
CDR3 length: 15
V gene: TRBV27
CDR3 protein: CATGSYSSYQETQYF
CDR3 DNA: TGTGCCACCGGCTCCTACTCATCGTACCAAGAGACCCAGTACTTC

D gene: TRBD1
clone size: -
J gene: TRBJ2-7
CDR3 length: 14
V gene: TRBV4-1
CDR3 protein: CASSQLDRGLEQYF
CDR3 DNA: TGCGCCAGCAGCCAGCTGGACAGGGGGCTGGAGCAGTACTTC

D gene: TRBD1
clone size: -
J gene: TRBJ2-1
CDR3 length: 15
V gene: TRBV11-2
CDR3 protein: CASSEGTGKYNEQFF
CDR3 DNA: TGTGCCAGCAGCGAGGGGACAGGGAAGTACAATGAGCAGTTCTTC

D gene: -
clone size: -
J gene: TRBJ2-7
CDR3 length: 17
V gene: TRBV18
CDR3 protein: CASSHKGVGREPYEQYF
CDR3 DNA: TGTGCCAGCTCACACAAGGGGGTAGGAAGGGAACCCTACGAGCAGTACTTC

D gene: TRBD2
clone size: -
J gene: TRBJ2-2
CDR3 length: 16
V gene: TRBV7-3
CDR3 protein: CASSLISSGGAGELFF
CDR3 DNA: TGTGCCAGCAGCTTAATTTCTAGCGGGGGAGCCGGGGAGCTGTTTTTT

D gene: -
clone size: -
J gene: TRBJ1-1
CDR3 length: 22
V gene: TRBV19
CDR3 protein: CASSTHYRPRLSGYLGNTEAFF
CDR3 DNA: TGTGCCAGTAGTACACATTATCGACCGAGATTATCAGGGTACTTAGGGAACACTGAAGCTTTCTTT

D gene: -
clone size: -
J gene: TRBJ2-7
CDR3 length: 15
V gene: TRBV5-6
CDR3 protein: CASSLGIHSSYEQYF
CDR3 DNA: TGTGCCAGCAGCTTGGGGATCCATAGCTCCTACGAGCAGTACTTC

D gene: TRBD2
clone size: -
J gene: TRBJ2-1
CDR3 length: 16
V gene: TRBV7-3
CDR3 protein: CASSFRGRGSYNEQFF
CDR3 DNA: TGTGCCAGCAGCTTTCGCGGGAGAGGCTCCTACAATGAGCAGTTCTTC

D gene: -
clone size: -
J gene: TRBJ1-1
CDR3 length: 14
V gene: TRBV27
CDR3 protein: CASSFGQLTTEAFF
CDR3 DNA: TGTGCCAGCAGTTTCGGACAGTTAACTACTGAAGCTTTCTTT

D gene: -
clone size: -
J gene: TRBJ2-6
CDR3 length: 18
V gene: TRBV10-3
CDR3 protein: CAISESGRVGAGANVLTF
CDR3 DNA: TGTGCCATCAGTGAGAGCGGCAGGGTAGGGGCTGGGGCCAACGTCCTGACTTTC

D gene: -
clone size: -
J gene: TRBJ1-5
CDR3 length: 17
V gene: TRBV19
CDR3 protein: CASSIMRVGLSNQPQHF
CDR3 DNA: TGTGCCAGTAGTATAATGAGGGTAGGTTTAAGCAATCAGCCCCAGCATTTT

D gene: -
clone size: -
J gene: TRBJ1-2
CDR3 length: 17
V gene: TRBV7-9
CDR3 protein: CASSSGVGGQLNYGYTF
CDR3 DNA: TGTGCCAGCAGCTCAGGGGTCGGGGGTCAACTTAACTATGGCTACACCTTC

D gene: -
clone size: -
J gene: TRBJ2-5
CDR3 length: 14
V gene: TRBV5-6
CDR3 protein: CASGMAGGGETQYF
CDR3 DNA: TGTGCCAGCGGAATGGCCGGGGGCGGCGAGACCCAGTACTTC

D gene: -
clone size: -
J gene: TRBJ2-5
CDR3 length: 13
V gene: TRBV9
CDR3 protein: CASSVAELGTQYF
CDR3 DNA: TGTGCCAGCAGCGTAGCTGAACTCGGGACCCAGTACTTC

D gene: TRBD1
clone size: -
J gene: TRBJ1-4
CDR3 length: 15
V gene: TRBV27
CDR3 protein: CASKRQGLSGEKLFF
CDR3 DNA: TGTGCCAGCAAGCGACAGGGACTGAGCGGGGAAAAACTGTTTTTT

D gene: -
clone size: once
J gene: TRBJ1-1
CDR3 length: 17
V gene: TRBV27
CDR3 protein: CASSLGQAGFPYTEAFF
CDR3 DNA: TGTGCCAGCAGTTTAGGCCAGGCAGGGTTTCCGTACACTGAAGCTTTCTTT

D gene: -
clone size: -
J gene: TRBJ2-1
CDR3 length: 14
V gene: TRBV6-5
CDR3 protein: CASSQRDHYNEQFF
CDR3 DNA: TGTGCCAGCAGCCAACGGGACCATTACAATGAGCAGTTCTTC

D gene: -
clone size: -
J gene: TRBJ1-1
CDR3 length: 12
V gene: TRBV2
CDR3 protein: CASSPYGTEAFF
CDR3 DNA: TGTGCCAGCAGCCCTTACGGCACTGAAGCTTTCTTT

D gene: -
clone size: -
J gene: TRBJ1-2
CDR3 length: 13
V gene: TRBV5-6
CDR3 protein: CASTFGGAYGYTF
CDR3 DNA: TGTGCCAGCACCTTTGGGGGCGCTTATGGCTACACCTTC

D gene: TRBD2
clone size: -
J gene: TRBJ2-7
CDR3 length: 12
V gene: TRBV30
CDR3 protein: CAWTPTSLEQYF
CDR3 DNA: TGTGCCTGGACCCCGACTAGCCTGGAGCAGTACTTC

D gene: -
clone size: -
J gene: TRBJ2-1
CDR3 length: 13
V gene: TRBV27
CDR3 protein: CASSLLLDNEQFF
CDR3 DNA: TGTGCCAGCAGTTTATTGCTCGACAATGAGCAGTTCTTC

D gene: TRBD2
clone size: -
J gene: TRBJ2-5
CDR3 length: 14
V gene: TRBV6-1
CDR3 protein: CAAVAGGKQETQYF
CDR3 DNA: TGTGCCGCGGTAGCGGGGGGGAAACAAGAGACCCAGTACTTC